This paragraph covers one T cell receptor beta chain sequence. This entry comes from a study of T cell clones after liver transplantation. Assay used: immunoSEQ multiplex PCR; TCRdb lists only in-frame clones, some missing. The sample carries tens of thousands of clones, 75% to 90% recorded once. The CDR3 is made up of 14 amino acids. Germline CDR1 is SNHLY and CDR2 is FYNNEI. Trimming cost V 7 bases and J 2 bases, with 13 bases left between them. The chain joins TRBV2 to TRBJ2-3; D not resolved. This specimen consisted of CD4+ T cells from blood, obtained at the 22-month timepoint. This receptor was taken from a human patient who received a liver transplant. Certain T cells may be donor cells from the graft. The CDR3 region is CASKVIQTTDTQYF. CDR3 DNA: TGTGCCAGCAAGGTGATACAGACCACAGATACGCAGTATTTT.